The clone carrying this TCR beta chain came up once. The sample belongs to a study of CD8+CD57+ T cells in acquired aplastic anemia. Turning to the study itself: The average for DNA from sorted CD4+ and CD8+ cells was 3 to 3.5 ug.

The CDR3 length is 18 residues. Germline V CDR1 and CDR2: ENHRY, SYGVKD. The V gene lost 4 bases and the J gene lost 2 bases, with 24 bases spanning the gap. Investigators profiled TCR beta VDJ and CDR3 from genomic DNA template. Via MiXCR, TCRdb re-called the reads, giving one row per CDR3 protein. Here the sample spans tens of thousands of distinct CDR3 sequences, about 54% being singletons. This chain uses TRBV10-3 with TRBJ2-7; perhaps TRBD1 as D (6 bases). The sequenced sample was sorted CD4+, CD8+, or CD8+CD57+ T cells (not recorded which) from PBMCs. This receptor was identified in a human donor in good health, serving as a control. CDR3 sequence (DNA): TGTGCCATCAGTGCTAGGGCTAGAGGGGTCACAGGGACCTACGAGCAGTACTTC. This sequence encodes CAISARARGVTGTYEQYF.